Shown below are 30 T cell receptor beta chains from a single sample sequenced in a study of T cells in Graves' hyperthyroidism and ophthalmopathy. Researchers amplified the TCR beta CDR3 regions from RNA transcripts. A first-round RT-PCR of the TCR CDR3 used the HTBI primer set. Each CDR3 protein is one row after TCRdb ran MiXCR on the multiplex PCR reads. The data show approximately 400,000 distinct CDR3 sequences, less than 20% seen once. Material: blood. These receptors all come from a woman aged 18-29 years with Graves' hyperthyroidism.

This clonotype was seen many times. This chain joins TRBV2 and TRBJ2-7; 7 nucleotides align to TRBD1. This CDR3 region has 14 residues. Germline V CDR1 and CDR2: SNHLY, FYNNEI. The ends lost 2 bases at V and 1 base at J; junction bases unmatched: 2. The CDR3 bases are TGTGCCAGCAGTGAAAGGGACAGTTCCTACGAGCAGTACTTC. The encoded protein is CASSERDSSYEQYF.

The chain joins TRBV5-6 to TRBJ2-7; 14 positions agree with TRBD2. The germline V gene encodes CDR1 SGHDT and CDR2 YYEEEE. The CDR3 runs 15 residues. Germline trimming cut 3 bases from V and 9 bases from J; bases unmatched to any gene: 8. The CDR3 region is CASSYGTSGGAGQYF. CDR3 in DNA: TGTGCCAGCAGCTATGGGACTAGCGGGGGTGCGGGGCAGTACTTC.

This chain connects TRBV6-2 or TRBV6-3 to TRBJ1-5; unclear D gene. The CDR3 consists of 14 residues. Germline V lookup: CDR1 MNHEY, CDR2 SVGEGT. The germline V and J ends were trimmed by 2 bases and 0 bases, with 5 bases remaining between them. The CDR3 loop is CASSYGSSNQPQHF. Written as DNA, the CDR3 is TGTGCCAGCAGTTACGGATCTAGCAATCAGCCCCAGCATTTT.

V and J are TRBV10-3 and TRBJ2-2; TRBD1 agrees at 8 bases. The CDR3 runs 15 residues. Germline V CDR1 and CDR2: ENHRY, SYGVKD. V was clipped by 7 bases and J by 2 bases; unmatched bases: 6. As DNA, the CDR3 is TGTGCCATCACCGAGACAGGGGTTAACACCGGGGAGCTGTTTTTT. It specifies CAITETGVNTGELFF.

This clonotype appeared many times. The chain joins TRBV20-1 to TRBJ2-1; weak D call: TRBD2 (5 bases). This CDR3 contains 14 residues. Germline CDR1 reads DFQATT; CDR2 reads SNEGSKA (reference sequence). V was trimmed by 2 bases and J by 8 bases, leaving 16 bases between them. In DNA form, the CDR3 reads TGCAGTGCTAGAAACCCTCAGGTCGGGGATGAGCAGTTCTTC. This codes for CSARNPQVGDEQFF.

This sequence joins TRBV13 and TRBJ1-2, with a possible D match to TRBD1 (6 bases). Trimming stripped 5 bases from V and 3 bases from J, with 22 bases between. CDR1 and CDR2 (germline): PRHDT, FYEKMQ (reference sequence). The CDR3 runs to 17 residues. The CDR3 region is CASSPPQGQAADYGYTF. The CDR3 coding sequence is TGTGCCAGCAGCCCACCCCAGGGACAAGCGGCGGACTATGGCTACACCTTC.

This clonotype showed up many times. The chain uses TRBV7-6 and TRBJ2-1; TRBD2 is a possible D gene (6 bases). Germline CDR1 SGHVS, CDR2 FNYEAQ. The CDR3 length is 15 residues. V gave up 5 bases and J gave up 7 bases, with 18 bases separating them. The CDR3 reads CASSHTGTLMNEQFF. CDR3 nucleotides: TGTGCCAGCAGCCACACCGGGACTCTTATGAATGAGCAGTTCTTC. Full variable domain (remainder filled in from reference TRBV7-6 and TRBJ2-1): GAGVSQSPRYKVTKRGQDVALRCDPISGHVSLYWYRQALGQGPEFLTYFNYEAQQDKSGLPNDRFSAERPEGSISTLTIQRTEQRDSAMYRCASSHTGTLMNEQFFGPGTRLTVL.

Regarding this clonotype: One end of the junction varies from germline; a read error may be responsible. This CDR3 reads CAISESLNYDYTF. CDR3 DNA sequence: TGTGCCATCAGTGAGTCTTTAAACTATGACTACACCTTC. This chain joins TRBV10-3 and TRBJ1-2; D gene unclear. Germline-derived CDR1 and CDR2 are ENHRY and SYGVKD. There are 13 residues in the CDR3.

There are a few counts of this clonotype. The gene calls are TRBV10-3 and TRBJ1-6; no clear D. Germline CDR1 is ENHRY and CDR2 is SYGVKD. The CDR3 length is 18 residues. V was clipped by 0 bases and J by 0 bases, with 12 bases between them. CDR3 bases: TGTGCCATCAGTGAGTCGAAACAATCGAGCTCCTATAATTCACCCCTCCACTTT. Its translation: CAISESKQSSSYNSPLHF.

A few counts support this clonotype. The chain carries TRBV6-1 and TRBJ2-2; 10 bases are shared with TRBD2. CDR1 is MNHNS, CDR2 SASEGT, per germline. The V segment lost 7 bases and the J segment 0 bases; nucleotides outside the gene matches: 11. The CDR3 runs 18 residues. The CDR3 spells CASTLGLAAFANTGELFF. CDR3 bases: TGTGCCAGCACCCTCGGACTAGCGGCGTTCGCGAACACCGGGGAGCTGTTTTTT.

The table lists this clonotype with a few counts. This could be a read error, since a much larger clone is one nucleotide away. As the CDR3 is not closed by the conserved phenylalanine or tryptophan, this likely results from a read error. The chain joins TRBV20-1 to TRBJ2-1; 10 positions match TRBD2. CDR1 and CDR2 from the germline V gene are DFQATT and SNEGSKA (reference sequence). The CDR3 contains 15 residues. V was clipped by 1 base and J by 5 bases; unmatched bases: 5. As DNA, the CDR3 is TGCAGTGCTAGAGCCCCGGGACTAGCGAACAATGAGCAGTTCTCC. Amino acid sequence: CSARAPGLANNEQFS.

Many counts were recorded for this clonotype. The chain combines TRBV6-5 with TRBJ2-3; 7 nucleotides match TRBD2. Germline CDR1 and CDR2: MNHEY and SVGAGI. The CDR3 is made up of 14 amino acids. V dropped 3 bases and J dropped 4; count of bases not matched to a gene: 4. For the CDR3, the DNA is TGTGCCAGCAGTTATGAGCGGGACTCAGATACGCAGTATTTT. It translates to CASSYERDSDTQYF.

This clonotype appeared many times. The chain has TRBV5-4 and TRBJ1-1, with unresolved D. This CDR3 contains 14 residues. Trimming removed 4 bases at V and 1 base at J, with 11 bases between. CDR1 is SGHNT and CDR2 is YYREEE in the germline V gene (reference sequence). The CDR3 spells CASSPSRRNTEAFF. Written as DNA, the CDR3 is TGTGCCAGCAGCCCTTCTAGGCGGAACACTGAAGCTTTCTTT.

This clonotype was seen repeatedly, ten times or more. The chain is built from TRBV12-3 or TRBV12-4 and TRBJ2-1; 13 bases are a match to TRBD2. The CDR3 contains 15 residues. The V gene end was trimmed by 5 bases and the J gene end by 7 bases; junction bases not matched to a gene: 5. The CDR3 region is CASSLGLAGENEQFF. CDR3 DNA: TGTGCCAGCAGTCTAGGACTAGCGGGAGAAAATGAGCAGTTCTTC.

This clonotype has at least ten counts. The CDR3 nucleotides are TGTGCCAGCAGCTCAGCGGTGAGCTCCTACAATGAGCAGTTCTTC. Amino acids: CASSSAVSSYNEQFF. The chain employs TRBV7-2 and TRBJ2-1; D is possibly TRBD2 (5 bases). Trimming took off 4 bases at V and 0 bases at J, with 10 bases between the two ends. This CDR3 spans 15 amino acids. Germline V gene sequence: CDR1 SGHTA, CDR2 FQGNSA.

This clonotype came up many times. CDR3 sequence: CSARRGAGSSTDTQYF. The CDR3 DNA is TGCAGTGCTAGACGGGGAGCGGGATCTAGCACAGATACGCAGTATTTT. The chain is built from TRBV20-1 and TRBJ2-3; 7 nucleotides line up with TRBD2. The CDR3 length is 16 residues. CDR1 and CDR2 (germline): DFQATT, SNEGSKA (reference sequence). The trim removed 2 bases at V and 0 bases at J, leaving 8 bases unmatched.

With respect to this clonotype: A much larger clone lies one base from this, so it may be a read error. This rearrangement joins TRBV7-9 to TRBJ2-7; the D is unclear. V lost 8 bases to trimming and J lost 6 bases, with 29 bases between them. The germline V gene has CDR1 SEHNR and CDR2 FQNEAQ (reference sequence). There are 17 residues in the CDR3. CDR3 in amino acids: CASGHTEVAHPFIEQYF. DNA of the CDR3: TGTGCCAGCGGCCACACCGAGGTGGCCCATCCTTTCATCGAGCAGTACTTC.

This clonotype appeared many times. This chain joins TRBV12-3 or TRBV12-4 and TRBJ2-3, with 10 positions matching TRBD2. The CDR3 contains 15 residues. V shed 5 bases, J shed 5 bases, and the junction held 7 bases outside the gene matches. The CDR3: CASSPLAGVLDTQYF. CDR3 nucleotides: TGTGCCAGCAGTCCGCTAGCGGGAGTGCTAGATACGCAGTATTTT.

This clonotype was detected many times. V usage is TRBV7-2 and J usage is TRBJ1-1; D is ambiguous. V was clipped by 5 bases and J by 1 base, with 14 bases between them. The CDR3 runs 15 residues. Germline assignment: CDR1 SGHTA and CDR2 FQGNSA. CDR3 in amino acids: CASSLRPGKNTEAFF. CDR3 bases: TGTGCCAGCAGCCTCCGACCGGGAAAGAACACTGAAGCTTTCTTT.

This clonotype was counted ten times or more. The J gene is TRBJ1-2, the V gene TRBV28, with 10 positions matching TRBD1. CDR1 and CDR2 from the germline V gene are MDHEN and SYDVKM. The CDR3 sequence is 15 residues long. After removal of 0 bases from V and 3 bases from J, the junction contained 1 base not matched to a gene. The CDR3 here is CASSLWGTGDYGYTF. The CDR3 DNA reads TGTGCCAGCAGTTTATGGGGGACAGGGGACTATGGCTACACCTTC.

The genes are TRBV6-1 and TRBJ2-6; D is unclear. The CDR3 has 13 amino acids. Germline V gene sequence: CDR1 MNHNS, CDR2 SASEGT. CDR3 nucleotide sequence: TGTATCCCGGCAGGTTCTGGGGCCAACGTCCTGACTTTC. Residues: CIPAGSGANVLTF.

This clonotype showed up just a few times. This sequence joins TRBV10-3 and TRBJ2-1; 8 bases align to TRBD1. With V trimmed by 4 bases and J by 4 bases, 0 bases remained unmatched. CDR3 size: 13 residues. Germline V gene lookup returns CDR1 ENHRY and CDR2 SYGVKD. The CDR3 spells CAISGQGYNEQFF. The CDR3 coding sequence is TGTGCCATCAGTGGACAGGGGTACAATGAGCAGTTCTTC.

There are a few counts of this clonotype. The chain is built from TRBV14 and TRBJ2-1, with TRBD2 matching 10 bases. CDR1 SGHDN and CDR2 FVKESK come from the germline V gene. This CDR3 region has 17 residues. The J segment lost 2 bases and the V segment lost 3 bases, leaving 7 bases of the junction unmatched. CDR3 protein: CASSHLTSGWPYNEQFF. The CDR3 region has the DNA TGTGCCAGCAGCCATTTGACTAGCGGGTGGCCCTACAATGAGCAGTTCTTC.

A word on this clonotype: A much bigger clone sits one base away, suggesting this may be a read error. The DNA is omitted, as the CDR3 cannot be located on it reliably, and the CDR3 follows TCRdb's listing. The chain recombines TRBV20-1 with TRBJ2-1; TRBD1 is taken as the D call from the table, unchecked against the DNA. The length of the CDR3 is 14 amino acids, counting both ends. Germline V CDR1 and CDR2: DFQATT, SNEGSKA (reference sequence). The CDR3 reads CSTSGQGTYNEQFF.

This clonotype occurred a few times. The chain is built from TRBV19 and TRBJ2-1, with 10 bases matching TRBD2. Germline V gives CDR1 LNHDA, CDR2 SQIVND (reference sequence). The V and J ends lost 3 bases and 2 bases, in that order; junction bases with no gene match: 4. The CDR3 extends over 16 amino acids. The CDR3 here is CASSIWGTSAYNEQFF. The CDR3 nucleotides are TGTGCCAGTAGTATTTGGGGGACTAGCGCCTACAATGAGCAGTTCTTC.

This clonotype was seen repeatedly, ten times or more. The chain combines TRBV2 with TRBJ1-4; no reliable D call. Per germline, CDR1 SNHLY and CDR2 FYNNEI. V was pared by 3 bases and J by 4 bases, with 6 bases between. The CDR3 contains 13 residues. The CDR3 DNA reads TGTGCCAGCAGTGAGGGTGATAATGAAAAACTGTTTTTT. This sequence encodes CASSEGDNEKLFF.

Notes on this clonotype: A much larger clone lies one base from this, so it may be a read error. V is TRBV28 and J is TRBJ1-2; D perhaps matches TRBD1 (6 bases). Germline CDR1 reads MDHEN; CDR2 reads SYDVKM. Trimming shortened V by 5 bases and J by 4 bases, and 29 bases separated the two germline ends. There are 19 residues in the CDR3. The DNA of the CDR3 is TGTGCCAGCAGTACCCAAGGCCCCAACAGGGCGCCGAATACCTATGGCTACACCTTC. Its translation: CASSTQGPNRAPNTYGYTF.

The chain joins TRBV7-3 to TRBJ1-2; D is undetermined. Germline V lookup: CDR1 SGHTA, CDR2 FQGTGA. CDR3 length: 14 residues. Between the trimmed V and J ends, which lost 0 bases and 7 bases, there was a span of 12 bases. CDR3 in amino acids: CASSLTGTAGGYTF. The CDR3 DNA reads TGTGCCAGCAGCTTAACTGGCACCGCTGGTGGCTACACCTTC. Together with reference TRBV7-3 and TRBJ1-2, the CDR3 gives the full variable domain: GAGVSQTPSNKVTEKGKYVELRCDPISGHTALYWYRQSLGQGPEFLIYFQGTGAADDSGLPNDRFFAVRPEGSVSTLKIQRTERGDSAVYLCASSLTGTAGGYTFGSGTRLTVV.

There are a few counts of this clonotype. This chain connects TRBV27 to TRBJ2-7, with 7 nucleotides matching TRBD1. V lost 10 bases, J lost 6 bases, and 6 bases stayed unmatched. Looked up from germline, CDR1 is MNHEY and CDR2 is SMNVEV (reference sequence). This CDR3 has 11 residues. CDR3 region: CANGYRGEQYF. The CDR3 coding sequence is TGTGCCAACGGGTACAGGGGCGAGCAGTACTTC.

This clonotype was seen repeatedly, ten times or more. V gene TRBV11-2 combines with J gene TRBJ2-7, with D unclear. The CDR3 consists of 15 residues. Trimming took off 0 bases at V and 5 bases at J, with 14 bases between the two ends. Germline lookup yields CDR1 SGHAT and CDR2 FQNNGV. The CDR3 loop reads CASSLDHRPRNEQYF. The CDR3, as DNA: TGTGCCAGCAGCTTAGACCACAGACCCCGGAACGAGCAGTACTTC.